Presented here are 14 T cell receptor beta chains from one specimen sequenced in a study of radiation and T cells in renal cell carcinoma. Assay: immunoSEQ multiplex PCR; the TCRdb copy retains only in-frame clones and omits some. The data show 130,000 or so clones, with 83% seen just once and approximately 22% held by the top ten. Regarding time point: baseline pretreatment blood. Sample treatment: 15 Gy SBRT to primary tumor, nephrectomy 4 weeks later. Sequencing was performed on blood, taken from a patient whose treatment included radiotherapy and nephrectomy. The receptor source for this set is a woman in her forties or fifties with renal cell carcinoma.

This chain uses TRBV5-6 with TRBJ1-2; TRBD1 matches 8 bases. Germline CDR1 reads SGHDT; CDR2 reads YYEEEE. V was pared by 1 base and J by 5 bases, with 4 bases of the junction left unmatched. The CDR3 contains 14 residues. The CDR3 here is CASSLRTGRYGYTF. CDR3 sequence (DNA): TGTGCCAGCAGCTTGAGGACAGGGCGATATGGCTACACCTTC.

This clone showed up just a few times. The CDR3 DNA reads as TGTGCCAGCAGTTTTCGACAGGGAGAATACTACGAGCAGTACTTC. This encodes CASSFRQGEYYEQYF. This chain joins TRBV6-5 and TRBJ2-7; 7 bases match TRBD1. The junction had 9 bases not matched to a gene; V was cut back by 4 bases and J by 3 bases. Germline V gene lookup returns CDR1 MNHEY and CDR2 SVGAGI. The CDR3 covers 15 residues.

This clone was recorded at least ten times. The chain couples TRBV5-1 to TRBJ1-1; maybe TRBD1 (5 bases). This CDR3 region has 13 residues. Germline V gene sequence: CDR1 SGHRS, CDR2 YFSETQ. V was cut by 1 base and J by 4 bases, with 8 bases left in between. The DNA for the CDR3 is TGCGCCAGCAGCTTGAGGGGTGGCACTGAAGCTTTCTTT. Protein product: CASSLRGGTEAFF.

The V and J genes are TRBV7-7 and TRBJ2-5; 11 bases agree with TRBD2. The CDR3 covers 18 residues. V shed 1 base and J 5 bases; nucleotides not matched to a gene: 12. Germline loops: CDR1 SSHAT, CDR2 FNYEAQ (reference sequence). The CDR3 DNA follows: TGTGCCAGCAGCTTAGGCTTTAGCGGGGGGGCCCCGAGCGAGACCCAGTACTTC. Encoded protein: CASSLGFSGGAPSETQYF. Variable domain in full (rest from reference TRBV7-7 and TRBJ2-5): GAGVSQSPRYKVTKRGQDVTLRCDPISSHATLYWYQQALGQGPEFLTYFNYEAQPDKSGLPSDRFSAERPEGSISTLTIQRTEQRDSAMYRCASSLGFSGGAPSETQYFGPGTRLLVL.

The gene calls are TRBV5-1 and TRBJ1-1; maybe TRBD1 (6 bases). V shed 2 bases and J shed 5 bases, with 19 bases lying between them. Germline V CDR1 and CDR2: SGHRS, YFSETQ. There are 16 residues in the CDR3. CDR3 sequence reads: CASSLTGMEPFTEAFF. Written as DNA, the CDR3 is TGCGCCAGCAGCTTAACAGGGATGGAGCCTTTTACTGAAGCTTTCTTT. Variable domain in full (rest from reference TRBV5-1 and TRBJ1-1): KAGVTQTPRYLIKTRGQQVTLSCSPISGHRSVSWYQQTPGQGLQFLFEYFSETQRNKGNFPGRFSGRQFSNSRSEMNVSTLELGDSALYLCASSLTGMEPFTEAFFGQGTRLTVV.

The chain has TRBV18 and TRBJ2-7; TRBD2 might be the D (5 bases). The CDR3 sequence is 14 residues long. V was cut by 0 bases and J by 1 base, with 7 bases left in between. CDR1 and CDR2 (germline): KGHSH, LQKENI. The CDR3 DNA reads TGTGCCAGCTCACCACCGACGGGGTCCTACGAGCAGTACTTC. Residues: CASSPPTGSYEQYF.

J is TRBJ2-7 and V is TRBV19, with 8 bases that match TRBD2. Looked up from germline, CDR1 is LNHDA and CDR2 is SQIVND (reference sequence). Trimming took 4 bases from V and 4 from J; bases not matched to a gene: 9. The CDR3 consists of 15 residues. The CDR3 is CASSRSSGSSYEQYF. The CDR3 DNA reads as TGTGCCAGTAGTAGATCCAGCGGGAGTAGTTACGAGCAGTACTTC.

The chain employs TRBV25-1 and TRBJ1-2; no firm D call. The V and J ends lost 4 bases and 8 bases respectively, with 11 bases between them. The CDR3 extends over 12 amino acids. Germline loops: CDR1 MGHDK, CDR2 SYGVNS. DNA for the CDR3: TGTGCCAGCAGTGTGGGATCGGGGGGCTACACCTTC. Translation gives CASSVGSGGYTF.

The chain combines TRBV28 with TRBJ2-7, with a possible D match to TRBD1 (5 bases). V lost 6 bases and J 0 bases, leaving 15 bases between the germline ends. Germline CDR1 reads MDHEN; CDR2 reads SYDVKM. This CDR3 is 15 amino acids long. This CDR3 reads CASSSSDSSSYEQYF. The CDR3, as DNA: TGTGCCAGCAGCTCGTCCGACAGCAGCTCCTACGAGCAGTACTTC.

This CDR3 reads CASSPGYFYGYTF. The CDR3 bases are TGTGCCAGCAGCCCGGGGTATTTCTATGGCTACACCTTC. This chain links TRBV14 with TRBJ1-2; D is uncertain. The V gene's germline CDR1 is SGHDN and CDR2 FVKESK. The CDR3 runs to 13 residues. V dropped 4 bases and J dropped 4 bases, with 10 bases sitting between them.

The V and J genes are TRBV9 and TRBJ2-7, with unresolved D. The CDR3 is 15 residues long. From germline, CDR1 is SGDLS and CDR2 YYNGEE. Trimming shortened V by 1 base and J by 3 bases, and 14 bases separated the two germline ends. This CDR3 reads CASSVSWATNYEQYF. The CDR3 nucleotides are TGTGCCAGCAGCGTAAGTTGGGCAACCAACTACGAGCAGTACTTC.

The chain joins TRBV9 to TRBJ1-1, with D perhaps TRBD1 (6 bases). In germline, CDR1 is SGDLS, CDR2 YYNGEE. Deletions cut 0 bases from V and 4 bases from J, with 19 bases between. The CDR3 has 17 residues. In nucleotides, the CDR3 is TGTGCCAGCAGCGTAGCGCCCGGAGGGGGAATGAGCACTGAAGCTTTCTTT. As protein: CASSVAPGGGMSTEAFF.

The chain uses TRBV9 and TRBJ2-1, with 9 bases that match TRBD1. V was pared by 0 bases and J by 8 bases, with 9 bases of the junction left unmatched. The CDR3 covers 16 residues. Germline lookup yields CDR1 SGDLS and CDR2 YYNGEE. Here the CDR3 DNA reads TGTGCCAGCAGCGTAGTGATACAGGGGGCGCGCGATGAGCAGTTCTTC. Amino acid sequence: CASSVVIQGARDEQFF.

This clone was observed once. The rearrangement links TRBV2 to TRBJ2-2; TRBD1 might be the D (7 bases). The CDR3 is 16 amino acids. CDR1 is SNHLY, CDR2 FYNNEI, per germline. V was pared by 2 bases and J by 6 bases, with 16 bases between. The CDR3 is CASSESGGSWAGELFF. The CDR3 DNA is TGTGCCAGCAGTGAATCAGGGGGGTCTTGGGCCGGGGAGCTGTTTTTT.